This TCR beta chain was identified in a study of identical twins. This clonotype turned up a few times. Its cognate antigen is unknown. cDNA carried unique molecular identifiers, and a universal primer site was added by template switching. TCRdb passed the 5' RACE reads through MiXCR, listing each CDR3 protein once. This table holds fewer than 250,000 distinct CDR3 sequences, around 6.8% found once. Study-wide findings and caveats: Conclusions leaned on cross-sectional statistical analysis and did not track the same donors over time. Modelling underestimated the level of out-of-frame TCR alpha sharing observed in monozygotic twins.

The CDR3 runs to 14 residues. Between the trimmed V and J ends, which lost 1 base and 10 bases, there was a span of 14 bases. Germline V gene data show CDR1 as LGHDT and CDR2 as YNNKEL (reference sequence). The same sample was also used in a study of yellow fever vaccine responses in identical twins. From that paper: Twins' T cell vaccine responses reportedly looked partly convergent, partly personalized.

The material sequenced was memory (CD45RO+) T cells sorted from blood. The receptor's source is a woman aged 18 to 35 in good health. The chain uses TRBV3-1 and TRBJ2-1, with D maybe TRBD2 (5 bases). The CDR3 nucleotides read TGTGCCAGCAGCCAAGGCTGGGAGCGAGTGGAGCAGTTCTTC. Amino acid sequence: CASSQGWERVEQFF.